Reported below is one T cell receptor beta chain. Its specificity is unknown. The sample comes from a study of siplizumab effects on memory and regulatory T cells. Germline V gives CDR1 SGDLS, CDR2 YYNGEE. With V trimmed by 5 bases and J by 8 bases, 7 bases remained unmatched. The CDR3 consists of 14 residues. The data were produced by immunoSEQ multiplex PCR, yet TCRdb's version contains in-frame clones alone and is incomplete. Of tens of thousands of clones in the sample, less than 90% were seen once. Study results and caveats: Significantly reduced by siplizumab was the cumulative frequency of alloreactive sequences, namely those traceable to unstimulated CD4+ memory cells.

The receptor comes from a human donor in good health. This sequence joins TRBV9 and TRBJ1-4; 9 bases align to TRBD1. Source material: naive CD8+ T cells sorted from blood. For the CDR3, the DNA is TGTGCCAGCAGTGCCGGGACAGGGTTGGAAAAACTGTTTTTT. It yields the protein CASSAGTGLEKLFF.